This note documents a single T cell receptor beta chain sequence. TCR alpha and TCR beta cDNA libraries carrying sample barcodes and UMIs came from 5'RACE with constant-segment primers. TCRdb used MiXCR to reprocess the 5' RACE reads, holding one entry per CDR3 protein. The table has about 290,000 distinct CDR3 sequences, roughly 17% seen once. V was pared by 3 bases and J by 5 bases, with 20 bases between. This CDR3 has 15 residues. CDR1 GTSNPN and CDR2 SVGIG come from the germline V gene (reference sequence). This sample is drawn from a study of T-cell memory formation after mild COVID-19. This TCR was recovered from a man aged 18 to 29 who had mild COVID-19 (a few samples of this study predate the infection). Cell type and time point are not known. The chain combines TRBV30 with TRBJ2-7; D possibly uses TRBD1 or TRBD2 (6 bases each). Source material: PBMCs or a T cell subset sorted from them (not recorded which). CDR3 sequence (DNA): TGTGCCTGGAGCAAGCCGGGGGCCGGGGGCAACGAGCAGTACTTC. Translation: CAWSKPGAGGNEQYF. The variable domain in full, completed from reference TRBV30 and TRBJ2-7, reads SQTIHQWPATLVQPVGSPLSLECTVEGTSNPNLYWYRQAAGRGLQLLFYSVGIGQISSEVPQNLSASRPQDRQFILSSKKLLLSDSGFYLCAWSKPGAGGNEQYFGPGTRLTVT.